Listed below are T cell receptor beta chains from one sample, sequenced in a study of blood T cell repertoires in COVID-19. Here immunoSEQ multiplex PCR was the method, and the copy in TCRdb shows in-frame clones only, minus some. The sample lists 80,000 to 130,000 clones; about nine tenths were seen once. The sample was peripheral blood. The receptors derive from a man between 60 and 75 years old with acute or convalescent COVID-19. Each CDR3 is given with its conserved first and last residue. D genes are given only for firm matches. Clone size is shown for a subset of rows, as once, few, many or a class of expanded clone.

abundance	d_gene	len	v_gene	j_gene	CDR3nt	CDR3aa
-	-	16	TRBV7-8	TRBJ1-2	TGTGCCAGCAGCCCCCCCTACCTACAGGGTGACTATGGCTACACCTTC	CASSPPYLQGDYGYTF
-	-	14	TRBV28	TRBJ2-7	TGTGCCAGCAGTTTTCCCGGGAGTGGATACGAGCAGTACTTC	CASSFPGSGYEQYF
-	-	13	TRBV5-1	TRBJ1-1	TGCGCCAGCAGCCGAGGGGGAGGGACTGAAGCTTTCTTT	CASSRGGGTEAFF
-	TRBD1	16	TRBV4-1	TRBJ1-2	TGCGCCAGCAGCCAAGACCCCCAGGGGGCGGAGTATGGCTACACCTTC	CASSQDPQGAEYGYTF
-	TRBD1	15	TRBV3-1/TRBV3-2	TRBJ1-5	TGTGCCAGCAGCCTCCGACAGGGGGTTGATCAGCCCCAGCATTTT	CASSLRQGVDQPQHF
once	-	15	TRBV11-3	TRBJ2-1	TGTGCCAGCAGCCCAAGGCCAGGGGCGGACAATGAGCAGTTCTTC	CASSPRPGADNEQFF
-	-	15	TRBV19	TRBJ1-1	TGTGCCAGTAGTGTCCAACAGGGAGGGTACACTGAAGCTTTCTTT	CASSVQQGGYTEAFF
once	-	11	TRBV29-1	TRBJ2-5	TGCAGCGTTGCCTCGCAAGAGACCCAGTACTTC	CSVASQETQYF
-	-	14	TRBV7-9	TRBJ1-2	TGTGCCAGCAGCTTAGCCGGCAGGTCTAGCGGCTACACCTTC	CASSLAGRSSGYTF
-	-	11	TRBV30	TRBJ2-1	TGTGCCTGGAGTACCTCCAAAGCGCAGTTCTTC	CAWSTSKAQFF
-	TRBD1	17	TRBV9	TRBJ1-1	TGTGCCAGCAGCGTAGACCCTCCAGGGGGCGTGGACACTGAAGCTTTCTTT	CASSVDPPGGVDTEAFF
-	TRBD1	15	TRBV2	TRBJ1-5	TGTGCCAGCAGAGAAGACAGGGCGGCGTATCAGCCCCAGCATTTT	CASREDRAAYQPQHF
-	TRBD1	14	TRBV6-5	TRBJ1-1	TGTGCCAGCAGTCTACAGGGGGACGGGACTGAAGCTTTCTTT	CASSLQGDGTEAFF
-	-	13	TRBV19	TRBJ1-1	TGTGCCAGTAGTGGGCGGAGGGGAACTGAAGCTTTCTTT	CASSGRRGTEAFF
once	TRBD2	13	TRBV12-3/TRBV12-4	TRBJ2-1	TGTGCCAGCAGTTCCGAACTAGCGGACGGGGAGTTCTTC	CASSSELADGEFF
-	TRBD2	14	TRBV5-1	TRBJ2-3	TGCGCCAGCTCCAGACTAGCGAGCACAGATACGCAGTATTTT	CASSRLASTDTQYF
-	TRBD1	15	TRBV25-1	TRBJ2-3	TGTGCCAGCAGTCCTCCAGGGACAGGGACAGATACGCAGTATTTT	CASSPPGTGTDTQYF
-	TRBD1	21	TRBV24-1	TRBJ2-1	TGTGCCACCAGTGATCCCTGGGCCCGGACAGGGGTCAATCTAGACTACAATGAGCAGTTCTTC	CATSDPWARTGVNLDYNEQFF
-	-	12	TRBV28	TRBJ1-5	TGTGCCAGCAGTTGGGTGGAGGGGCCCCAGCATTTT	CASSWVEGPQHF
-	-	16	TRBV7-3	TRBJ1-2	TGTGCCAGCAGCCTCCCATCCGACAGGACCTCTTATGGCTACACCTTC	CASSLPSDRTSYGYTF
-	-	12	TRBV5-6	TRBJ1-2	TGTGCCAGCACCGGGGGGGGCTATGGCTACACCTTC	CASTGGGYGYTF
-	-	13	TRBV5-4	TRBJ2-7	TGTGCCAGCAGCCTCGGTCATGGCTACGAGCAGTACTTC	CASSLGHGYEQYF
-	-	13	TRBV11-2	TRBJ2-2	TGTGCCAGCAGCTCATACTTCACCGGGGAGCTGTTTTTT	CASSSYFTGELFF
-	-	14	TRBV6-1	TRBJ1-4	TGTGCCAGCAGTGAAAGCAGGGATGGGGAAAAACTGTTTTTT	CASSESRDGEKLFF
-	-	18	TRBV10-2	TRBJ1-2	TGCGCCAGCAGTGAGTCGACCATCACCTATACGGAGGGTTTGGTAGAAACCTTC	CASSESTITYTEGLVETF
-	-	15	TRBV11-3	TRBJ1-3	TGTGCCAGCAGCACTCCCCTTTACTCTGGAAACACCATATATTTT	CASSTPLYSGNTIYF
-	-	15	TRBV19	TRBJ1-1	TGTGCCAGTAGTATAACCGGGGAGGTGAACACTGAAGCTTTCTTT	CASSITGEVNTEAFF
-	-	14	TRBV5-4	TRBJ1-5	TGTGCCAGCAGCTTGGATCTAGAGGATCAGCCCCAGCATTTT	CASSLDLEDQPQHF
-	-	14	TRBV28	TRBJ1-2	TGTGCCAGCAGTACTCCAGGCCTTAACTATGGCTACACCTTC	CASSTPGLNYGYTF
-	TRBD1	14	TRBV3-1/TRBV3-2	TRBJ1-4	TGTGCCAGCAGCCGTTCAGGGGGTAGTGAAAAACTGTTTTTT	CASSRSGGSEKLFF
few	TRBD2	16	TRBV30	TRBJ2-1	TGTGCCTGGAGTGCAAAACTAGCGGGAGGCAAGAATGAGCAGTTCTTC	CAWSAKLAGGKNEQFF
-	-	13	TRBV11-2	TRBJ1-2	TGTGCCAGCAGCTTGGGGACTCAATATGGCTACACCTTC	CASSLGTQYGYTF
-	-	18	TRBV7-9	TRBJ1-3	TGTGCCAGCAGCTTAGAAGGGTGGGGCATGAGCTCTGGAAACACCATATATTTT	CASSLEGWGMSSGNTIYF
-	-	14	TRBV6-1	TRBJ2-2	TGTGCCAGCAGTGAACAGGCCAACACCGGGGAGCTGTTTTTT	CASSEQANTGELFF
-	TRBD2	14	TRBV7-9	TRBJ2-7	TGTGCCAGCAGCTTAGACGGGGGGGTCGACGAGCAGTACTTC	CASSLDGGVDEQYF
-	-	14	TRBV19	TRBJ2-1	TGTGCCAGTAGTCCCAGACAGGATCGGAATGAGCAGTTCTTC	CASSPRQDRNEQFF
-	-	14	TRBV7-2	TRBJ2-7	TGTGCCAGCAGCCCGAGGGGGGGTCCCTACGAGCAGTACTTC	CASSPRGGPYEQYF
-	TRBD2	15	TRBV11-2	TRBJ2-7	TGTGCCAGCAGTCGATCTAGCGGGAGTACGCACGAGCAGTACTTC	CASSRSSGSTHEQYF
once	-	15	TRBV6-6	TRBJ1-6	TGTGCCAGCAGTTACTCGGGGAGGGGCTATTCACCCCTCCACTTT	CASSYSGRGYSPLHF
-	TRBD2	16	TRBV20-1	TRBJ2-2	TGCAGTGCTAGTGCCCGACTAGCGGCCGGGGCCGGGGAGCTGTTTTTT	CSASARLAAGAGELFF
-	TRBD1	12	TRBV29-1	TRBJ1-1	TGCAGCCTTAACAGGGGAAGGACTGAAGCTTTCTTT	CSLNRGRTEAFF
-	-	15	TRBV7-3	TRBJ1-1	TGTGCCAGCAGCTTAAGTCCGGGGGGAATGGGTGAAGCTTTCTTT	CASSLSPGGMGEAFF